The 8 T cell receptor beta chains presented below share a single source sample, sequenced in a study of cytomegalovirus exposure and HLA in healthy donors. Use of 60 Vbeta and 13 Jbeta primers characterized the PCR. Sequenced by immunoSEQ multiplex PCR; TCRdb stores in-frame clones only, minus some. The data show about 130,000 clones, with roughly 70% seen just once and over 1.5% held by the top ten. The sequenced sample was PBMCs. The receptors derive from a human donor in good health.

CDR3 sequence: CASSNRGLALTDTQYF. CDR3 DNA: TGTGCCAGCAGTAACAGGGGGCTAGCTCTCACAGATACGCAGTATTTT. The genes are TRBV11-3 and TRBJ2-3; 9 nucleotides line up with TRBD1. Trimming at V came to 6 bases and at J to 2 bases, leaving 9 bases not matched to a gene. The V gene's germline CDR1 is SGHNT and CDR2 YENEEA. This CDR3 region has 16 residues.

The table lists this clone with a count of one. The CDR3 nucleotides read TGCGCCAGCAGCTTGGGGGACATCCGTTCCGATGGCTACACCTTC. This codes for CASSLGDIRSDGYTF. This chain uses TRBV5-1 with TRBJ1-2; D is perhaps TRBD1 (6 bases). Germline-derived CDR1 and CDR2 are SGHRS and YFSETQ. CDR3 length equals 15 residues. The V and J ends lost 0 bases and 6 bases respectively, with 15 bases between them.

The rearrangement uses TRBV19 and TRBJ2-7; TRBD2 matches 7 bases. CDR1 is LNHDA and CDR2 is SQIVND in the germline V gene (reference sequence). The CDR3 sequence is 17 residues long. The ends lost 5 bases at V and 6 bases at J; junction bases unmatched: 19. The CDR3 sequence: CASSWSGTAITPGEQYF. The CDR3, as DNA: TGTGCCAGTAGTTGGAGCGGGACCGCGATCACCCCTGGCGAGCAGTACTTC.

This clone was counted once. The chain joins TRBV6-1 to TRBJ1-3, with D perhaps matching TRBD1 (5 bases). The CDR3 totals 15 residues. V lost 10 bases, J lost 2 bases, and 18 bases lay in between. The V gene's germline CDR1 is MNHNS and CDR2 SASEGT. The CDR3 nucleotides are TGTGCCACAAAGCAACCAGGGAGGACTGGAAACACCATATATTTT. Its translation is CATKQPGRTGNTIYF.

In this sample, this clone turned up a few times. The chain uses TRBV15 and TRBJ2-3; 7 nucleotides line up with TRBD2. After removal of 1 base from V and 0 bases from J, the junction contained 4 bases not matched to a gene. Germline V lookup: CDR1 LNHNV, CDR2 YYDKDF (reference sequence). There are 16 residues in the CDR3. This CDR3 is CATSRGLAASTDTQYF. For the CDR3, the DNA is TGTGCCACCAGCAGAGGGCTAGCGGCTAGCACAGATACGCAGTATTTT.

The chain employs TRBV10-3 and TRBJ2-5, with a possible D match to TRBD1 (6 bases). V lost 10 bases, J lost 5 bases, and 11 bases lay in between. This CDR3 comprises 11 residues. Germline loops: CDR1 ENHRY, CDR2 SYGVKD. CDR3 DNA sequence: TGTGCCACGACAGGCGGGGAGACCCAGTACTTC. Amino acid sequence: CATTGGETQYF.

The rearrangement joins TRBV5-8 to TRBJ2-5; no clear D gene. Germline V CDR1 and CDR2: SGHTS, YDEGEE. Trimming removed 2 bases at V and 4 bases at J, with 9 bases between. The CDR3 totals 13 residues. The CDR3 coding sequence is TGTGCCAGCAGCTTTCCATCAGGAGAGACCCAGTACTTC. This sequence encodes CASSFPSGETQYF.

The CDR3 region is CASKAPAGALHSEAFF. CDR3 nucleotide sequence: TGTGCCAGCAAGGCCCCTGCAGGGGCCCTCCATAGCGAAGCTTTCTTT. The J gene is TRBJ1-1, the V gene TRBV25-1; maybe TRBD1 (6 bases). V was trimmed by 7 bases and J by 8 bases, leaving 26 bases between them. This CDR3 spans 16 amino acids. CDR1 MGHDK and CDR2 SYGVNS come from the germline V gene.